The clone carrying this T cell receptor (beta chain) turned up a few times. What it binds is not known. The entry originates in a study of identical twins. Study results and limitations: With monozygotic twins, out-of-frame TCR alpha sharing exceeded what models estimated.

The germline CDR1 and CDR2 sequences are SNHLY and FYNNEI. The CDR3 runs 14 residues. V trimming: 6 bases; J trimming: 1 base; junction bases outside the gene matches: 3. From the 5' RACE reads, TCRdb called clonotypes with MiXCR, one entry per CDR3 protein. The top ten clones hold 1.6% of a sample with around 650,000 distinct CDR3 sequences, 7% to 7.5% of them seen once. The same data also contributed to another study, on yellow fever vaccine responses in identical twins.

The sequence derives from a woman between 18 and 29 years old in good health. Sequenced input: PBMCs. The chain has TRBV2 and TRBJ2-3; 8 bases map to TRBD2. Written as DNA, the CDR3 is TGTGCCAGCAGGGTAGCGGGGCGCACAGATACGCAGTATTTT. It specifies CASRVAGRTDTQYF.